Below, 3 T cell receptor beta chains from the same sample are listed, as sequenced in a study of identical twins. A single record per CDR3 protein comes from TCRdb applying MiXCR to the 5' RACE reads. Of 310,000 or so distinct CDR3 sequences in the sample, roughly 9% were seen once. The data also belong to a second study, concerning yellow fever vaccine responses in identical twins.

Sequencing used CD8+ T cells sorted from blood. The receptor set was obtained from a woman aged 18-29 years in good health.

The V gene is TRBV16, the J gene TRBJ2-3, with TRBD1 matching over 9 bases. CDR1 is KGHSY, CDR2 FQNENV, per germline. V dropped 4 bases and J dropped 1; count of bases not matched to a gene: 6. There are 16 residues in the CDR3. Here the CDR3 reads CASSPPGTGCTDTQYF. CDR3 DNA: TGTGCCAGCAGCCCACCCGGGACAGGGTGCACAGATACGCAGTATTTT. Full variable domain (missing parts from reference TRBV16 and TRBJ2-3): GEEVAQTPKHLVRGEGQKAKLYCAPIKGHSYVFWYQQVLKNEFKFLISFQNENVFDETGMPKERFSAKCLPNSPCSLEIQATKLEDSAVYFCASSPPGTGCTDTQYFGPGTRLTVL.

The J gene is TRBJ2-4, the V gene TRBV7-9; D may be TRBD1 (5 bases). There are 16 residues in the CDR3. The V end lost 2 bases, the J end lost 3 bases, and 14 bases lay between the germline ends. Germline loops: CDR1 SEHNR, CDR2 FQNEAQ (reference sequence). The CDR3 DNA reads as TGTGCCAGCAGCTTATCCCCAGGGCTGGGCAAAAACATTCAGTACTTC. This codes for CASSLSPGLGKNIQYF.

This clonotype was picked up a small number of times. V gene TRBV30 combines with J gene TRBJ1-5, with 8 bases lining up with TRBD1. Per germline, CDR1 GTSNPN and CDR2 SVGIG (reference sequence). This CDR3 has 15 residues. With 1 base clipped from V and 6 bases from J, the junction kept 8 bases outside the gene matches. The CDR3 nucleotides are TGTGCCTGGAGTGGGACAGGGCGGGTCAGTCAGCCCCAGCATTTT. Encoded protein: CAWSGTGRVSQPQHF. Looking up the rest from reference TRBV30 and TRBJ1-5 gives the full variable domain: SQTIHQWPATLVQPVGSPLSLECTVEGTSNPNLYWYRQAAGRGLQLLFYSVGIGQISSEVPQNLSASRPQDRQFILSSKKLLLSDSGFYLCAWSGTGRVSQPQHFGDGTRLSIL.